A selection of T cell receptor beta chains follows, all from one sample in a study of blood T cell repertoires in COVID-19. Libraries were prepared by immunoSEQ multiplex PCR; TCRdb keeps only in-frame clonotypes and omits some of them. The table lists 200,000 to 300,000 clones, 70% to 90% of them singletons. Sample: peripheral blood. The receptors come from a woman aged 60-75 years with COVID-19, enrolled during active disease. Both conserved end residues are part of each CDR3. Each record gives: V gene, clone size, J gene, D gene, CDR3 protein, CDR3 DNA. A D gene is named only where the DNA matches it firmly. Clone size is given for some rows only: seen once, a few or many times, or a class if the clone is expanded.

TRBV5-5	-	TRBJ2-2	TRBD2	CASSLASGLVGELFF	TGTGCCAGCAGCTTGGCCTCAGGACTAGTTGGGGAGCTGTTTTTT
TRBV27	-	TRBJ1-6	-	CASSLLGGGGNSPLHF	TGTGCCAGCAGTTTACTGGGGGGAGGGGGGAATTCACCCCTCCACTTT
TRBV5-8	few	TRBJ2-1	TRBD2	CASSFRTSGPNEQFF	TGTGCCAGCAGCTTCAGGACTAGCGGACCCAATGAGCAGTTCTTC
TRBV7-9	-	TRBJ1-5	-	CASSPTPRSGFGNQPQHF	TGTGCCAGCAGCCCTACCCCCCGGTCAGGTTTTGGGAATCAGCCCCAGCATTTT
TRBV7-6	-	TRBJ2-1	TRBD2	CASSPLAPRATSGRSSYNEQFF	TGTGCCAGCAGCCCACTAGCCCCCCGCGCGACTAGCGGGAGATCATCCTACAATGAGCAGTTCTTC
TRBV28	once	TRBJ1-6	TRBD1	CASSRQGVDSPLHF	TGTGCCAGCAGTCGACAGGGGGTGGATTCACCCCTCCACTTT
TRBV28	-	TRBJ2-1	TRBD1	CASSLGDRGRNEQFF	TGTGCCAGCAGTTTGGGGGACAGGGGGCGCAATGAGCAGTTCTTC
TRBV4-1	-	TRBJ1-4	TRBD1	CASSQGQGREKLFF	TGCGCCAGCAGCCAGGGACAGGGTAGAGAAAAACTGTTTTTT
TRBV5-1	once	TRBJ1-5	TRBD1	CASSKGTGGNQPQHF	TGCGCCAGCAGCAAGGGGACAGGGGGCAATCAGCCCCAGCATTTT
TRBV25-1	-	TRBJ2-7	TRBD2	CASRKGEGYEQYF	TGTGCCAGCAGAAAAGGGGAGGGCTACGAGCAGTACTTC
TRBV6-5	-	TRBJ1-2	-	CASATGQSFGYTF	TGTGCCAGCGCGACCGGACAGAGCTTTGGCTACACCTTC
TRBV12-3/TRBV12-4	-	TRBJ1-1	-	CASSGGGYTEAFF	TGTGCCAGCAGTGGCGGGGGGTACACTGAAGCTTTCTTT
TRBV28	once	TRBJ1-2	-	CASTLGGYYGYTF	TGTGCCAGCACCCTTGGAGGCTACTATGGCTACACCTTC
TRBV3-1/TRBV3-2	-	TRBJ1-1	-	CASSQADSGHWNTEAFF	TGTGCCAGCAGCCAGGCGGACTCGGGACACTGGAACACTGAAGCTTTCTTT
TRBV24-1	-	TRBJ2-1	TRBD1	CATSDAGQGPRNGQFF	TGTGCCACCAGTGACGCCGGACAGGGTCCCAGGAATGGGCAGTTCTTC
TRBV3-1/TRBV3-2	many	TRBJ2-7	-	CASSPEMPEISYEQYF	TGTGCCAGCAGCCCAGAGATGCCAGAAATTTCCTACGAGCAGTACTTC
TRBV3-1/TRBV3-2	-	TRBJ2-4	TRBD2	CASSPLLAGLKNIQYF	TGTGCCAGCAGCCCTTTACTAGCGGGCCTCAAAAACATTCAGTACTTC
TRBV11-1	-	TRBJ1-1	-	CASSLIRGTQAFF	TGTGCCAGCAGCTTAATCAGGGGAACACAAGCTTTCTTT
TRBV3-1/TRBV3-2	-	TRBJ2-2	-	CASSQDSTGGPGELFF	TGTGCCAGCAGCCAAGATTCGACAGGCGGACCCGGGGAGCTGTTTTTT
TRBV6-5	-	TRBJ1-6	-	CASSYSSGFNSPLHF	TGTGCCAGCAGTTACTCTTCCGGGTTTAATTCACCCCTCCACTTT
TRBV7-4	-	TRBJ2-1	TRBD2	CASSLQASGTSGSLYEQFF	TGTGCCAGCAGCTTACAGGCCTCCGGGACTAGCGGGAGTCTTTATGAGCAGTTCTTC
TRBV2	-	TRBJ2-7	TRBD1	CASIRTGSYEQYF	TGTGCCAGCATCAGGACAGGCTCCTACGAGCAGTACTTC
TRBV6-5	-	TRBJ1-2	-	CASRPQGSGYTF	TGTGCCAGCAGGCCCCAGGGATCTGGCTACACCTTC
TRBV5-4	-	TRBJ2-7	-	CASSQGPVQLVISYEQYF	TGTGCCAGCAGCCAGGGCCCCGTACAGCTGGTTATCTCCTACGAGCAGTACTTC
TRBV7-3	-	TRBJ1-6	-	CASSLSSGNSPLHF	TGTGCCAGCAGCCTCTCTTCGGGTAATTCACCCCTCCACTTT
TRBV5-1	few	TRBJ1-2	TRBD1	CASSLGQGVGYTF	TGCGCCAGCAGCTTGGGACAGGGCGTCGGCTACACCTTC
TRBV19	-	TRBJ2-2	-	CASRLYTLAGELFF	TGTGCCAGTAGGCTATATACGCTGGCCGGGGAGCTGTTTTTT
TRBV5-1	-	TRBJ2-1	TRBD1	CASSAGPPRQGAGQFF	TGCGCCAGCAGCGCCGGACCCCCGAGACAGGGGGCCGGGCAGTTCTTC
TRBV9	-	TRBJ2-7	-	CASSVLPGSEQYF	TGTGCCAGCAGCGTACTCCCGGGAAGCGAGCAGTACTTC